Listed below are T cell receptor beta chains from one sample, sequenced in a study of T cell repertoires in cytomegalovirus infection. TCRdb used MiXCR to reprocess the reads, holding one entry per CDR3 protein. Counted here are 210,000 or so distinct CDR3 sequences, 5% to 8.5% occurring once; the ten biggest clones make up 6.5%. Input material: PBMCs. The receptors were sampled from a human donor in good health (CMV status not recorded). Some clones in this sample may be carry-over from other donors' samples. Each CDR3 is given with its conserved first and last residue. The D gene is left open where the match is weak. The size of a clone is reported for some rows only, either as once, few or many, or as a class for expanded clones.

D	V	J	size	DNA	CDR3
.	TRBV28	TRBJ2-4	many	TGTGCCAGCAGTTTAAAGTACGGCAAAAACATTCAGTACTTC	CASSLKYGKNIQYF
.	TRBV11-3	TRBJ2-1	.	TGTGCCAGCAGCGGATGGGACAATGAGCAGTTCTTC	CASSGWDNEQFF
TRBD2	TRBV28	TRBJ2-3	few	TGTGCCAGCAGTCCCCTCAGCGGGGGGGCCACAGATACGCAGTATTTT	CASSPLSGGATDTQYF
TRBD2	TRBV14	TRBJ2-1	many	TGTGCCAGCAGGGCGGGACTATCCCCCTGGGATGAGCAGTTCTTC	CASRAGLSPWDEQFF
TRBD2	TRBV2	TRBJ2-1	many	TGTGCCAGCAGTGTTAGCGGGGGGATGGATGAGCAGTTCTTC	CASSVSGGMDEQFF
.	TRBV7-2	TRBJ2-5	many	TGTGCCAGCAGCCCCGGACGGACGTCAACCCAGTACTTC	CASSPGRTSTQYF
TRBD1	TRBV18	TRBJ1-1	many	TGTGCCAGCTCAACGTACTACAGGGGGAGGGAAGCTTTCTTT	CASSTYYRGREAFF
.	TRBV7-2	TRBJ2-7	many	TGTGCCAGCAGCCCCTCCAACTACGAGCAGTACTTC	CASSPSNYEQYF
.	TRBV2	TRBJ2-1	many	TGTGCCAGCAGGATGGGAAGGACGGAGCAGTTCTTC	CASRMGRTEQFF
.	TRBV28	TRBJ2-5	few	TGTGCCAGCACTCGGGGCCAAGAGACCCAGTACTTC	CASTRGQETQYF
.	TRBV6-1	TRBJ2-7	many	TGTGCCAGCACTTCCGGATCTTTAGGGGAGCAGTACTTC	CASTSGSLGEQYF
.	TRBV7-2	TRBJ2-5	many	TGTGCCAGCAGCGGGGGTTCAGAAGAGACCCAGTACTTC	CASSGGSEETQYF
.	TRBV28	TRBJ2-4	few	TGTGCCAGCAGTTTAGGAGGGGGCGCCGGAGCCAAAAACATTCAGTACTTC	CASSLGGGAGAKNIQYF
.	TRBV6-2/TRBV6-3	TRBJ1-5	many	TGTGCCAGCAGAAACCTAGGTCAGCCCCAGCATTTT	CASRNLGQPQHF
.	TRBV7-2	TRBJ1-6	many	TGTGCCAGCAGCACCGACAGCTTACTTTCACCCCTCCACTTT	CASSTDSLLSPLHF
.	TRBV20-1	TRBJ2-4	many	TGCAGTGCCCAAGCCGCCGGGACCCTGGGGGACATTCAGTACTTC	CSAQAAGTLGDIQYF
.	TRBV5-5	TRBJ2-1	many	TGTGCCAGCAGCTTGGGACAGCTGGCGCGCCGCGAGCAGTTCTTC	CASSLGQLARREQFF
.	TRBV28	TRBJ2-1	many	TGTGCCAGCAGTTTATCCGGGGGTAGCTCCCTCAATGAGCAGTTCTTC	CASSLSGGSSLNEQFF
TRBD1	TRBV9	TRBJ2-1	many	TGTGCCAGCAGCGCAGGACAGGGTCGCTACAATGAGCAGTTCTTC	CASSAGQGRYNEQFF
.	TRBV20-1	TRBJ1-2	many	TGCAGTGCTAGAAAGGATTGGCCCGATGGCTACACCTTC	CSARKDWPDGYTF
.	TRBV7-2	TRBJ1-3	many	TGTGCCAGCAGCTTGGAAGGGGGGGGAAACACCATATATTTT	CASSLEGGGNTIYF
.	TRBV7-2	TRBJ1-4	many	TGTGCCAGCAGCCATCCCTTGGCAGGGGTTAATGAAAAACTGTTTTTT	CASSHPLAGVNEKLFF
.	TRBV20-1	TRBJ1-1	many	TGCAGTGCTCCGTCTATGAACACTGAAGCTTTCTTT	CSAPSMNTEAFF
.	TRBV28	TRBJ1-2	many	TGTGCCAGCTGGGCGGGCGGACGCCTAAAAGGGGGCTACACCTTC	CASWAGGRLKGGYTF
.	TRBV6-1	TRBJ2-2	.	TGTGCCAGCAGTAACAAATACTACAGGGATAACACCGGGGAGCTGTTTTTT	CASSNKYYRDNTGELFF
.	TRBV7-8	TRBJ2-7	many	TGTGCCAGCAGCTTAGCTCCCTTCTACGAGCAGTACTTC	CASSLAPFYEQYF
.	TRBV7-9	TRBJ2-3	many	TGTGCCAGCAGCTTAAACGGGGGCTCCCCATCGGATACGCAGTATTTT	CASSLNGGSPSDTQYF
.	TRBV20-1	TRBJ1-1	many	TGCAGTGCAACCCGATGGGGGGACACTGAAGCTTTCTTT	CSATRWGDTEAFF
.	TRBV6-2/TRBV6-3	TRBJ2-3	many	TGTGCCAGCAGTTCAACTCCAGGGGCTAGGGCAGATACGCAGTATTTT	CASSSTPGARADTQYF